The clone carrying this T cell receptor beta chain occurred a few times. The antigen remains unidentified. The record originates from a study of beta chain features in type 1 diabetes. Study observations and caveats: In comparison with healthy donors, patients had naive, central memory and Treg TCRB repertoires that appeared more similar. A potential influence of HLA type upon TCRB rearrangement remained unresolved herein. Reduced insertions and increased deletions marked VDJ junctions in type 1 diabetes patients.

The CDR3 totals 14 residues. Trimming stripped 6 bases from V and 7 bases from J, with 17 bases between. The germline CDR1 and CDR2 sequences are SGHRS and YFSETQ. What was sequenced were expressed TCRB transcripts, since all of the isolated RNA had been reverse transcribed. Here immunoSEQ multiplex PCR was the method, and the copy in TCRdb shows in-frame clones only, minus some. The sample lists hundreds of thousands of clones, over 25% occurring once. This chain uses TRBV5-1 with TRBJ2-4; possibly TRBD2 for D (6 bases). The source is a man between 18 and 35 years old in good health. The specimen sequenced was naive CD4+ T cells from blood. CDR3 sequence (DNA): TGCGCCAGCACCCCGGGTGGAGGAGGGAACATTCAGTACTTC. This gives the protein CASTPGGGGNIQYF.